The sequence of this TCR beta chain was determined in a study of T cell responses to AZD1222 COVID-19 vaccine. General study results and limits: Dominant CD4 TCR responses targeted spike regions 160-218 and 743-854.

Second-dose groups at about 4 or about 12 weeks were pooled. Trimming took off 6 bases at V and 1 base at J, with 12 bases between the two ends. The CDR3 runs to 14 residues. The germline gives CDR1 SNHLY, CDR2 FYNNEI. A word on this clone: The antigen is unknown.

Assay used: immunoSEQ multiplex PCR; TCRdb lists only in-frame clones, some missing. The table records 140,000 to 150,000 clones, roughly nine tenths of them present only once. Sequenced material: peripheral blood, taken 28 days after the second AZD1222 dose. The chain recombines TRBV2 with TRBJ1-2; D call uncertain. The TCR was taken from an adult who received the AZD1222 COVID-19 vaccine. The CDR3 sequence: CASSGLRGNYGYTF. For the CDR3, the DNA is TGTGCCAGCAGCGGCCTCCGAGGTAACTATGGCTACACCTTC. The variable domain in full, with the rest retrieved from reference TRBV2 and TRBJ1-2, is EPEVTQTPSHQVTQMGQEVILRCVPISNHLYFYWYRQILGQKVEFLVSFYNNEISEKSEIFDDQFSVERPDGSNFTLKIRSTKLEDSAMYFCASSGLRGNYGYTFGSGTRLTVV.